Listed below are T cell receptor beta chains from one sample, sequenced in a study of blood T cell repertoires in COVID-19. Data came from immunoSEQ multiplex PCR; TCRdb stores just in-frame clones and leaves some out. Here the sample spans 60,000 to 85,000 clones, around 86% being singletons. Sequenced input: peripheral blood. These receptors all stem from a woman older than 75 with active or convalescent COVID-19. CDR3s include the opening cysteine and the closing phenylalanine or tryptophan.

v_gene	j_gene	CDR3aa
TRBV6-2/TRBV6-3	TRBJ2-1	CASSPTDNEQFF
TRBV7-2	TRBJ1-5	CASSWREGANQPQHF
TRBV7-3	TRBJ2-2	CASRPGTLNTGELFF
TRBV20-1	TRBJ1-1	CSASRTGRMNTEAFF
TRBV5-8	TRBJ1-1	CASSSSDRNDEAFF
TRBV7-2	TRBJ1-6	CASSFEGANSPLHF
TRBV7-2	TRBJ1-2	CASSLTGTVREYTF
TRBV5-5	TRBJ1-5	CASSWGQDQPQHF
TRBV10-3	TRBJ2-5	CAISEGPGQNQETQYF
TRBV12-3/TRBV12-4	TRBJ2-5	CASSFREETQYF
TRBV28	TRBJ2-5	CASSPTGVIGQETQYF
TRBV4-1	TRBJ2-7	CASSQQYSGGSTYEQYF
TRBV19	TRBJ1-5	CASSTGTGEYLSNQPQHF
TRBV6-6	TRBJ2-5	CASSPLRSQGQETQYF
TRBV15	TRBJ2-1	CATSRAGNSYNEQFF
TRBV2	TRBJ1-4	CASSPDRGLSREKLFF
TRBV4-1	TRBJ1-3	CASSRTDTGSGNTIYF
TRBV27	TRBJ1-5	CASSTTGPNQPQHF
TRBV5-1	TRBJ2-2	CASSLGTVNTGELFF
TRBV9	TRBJ1-4	CASNNEGAGEKLFF